This T cell receptor (beta chain) appears in the sequencing data of a study of cytomegalovirus exposure and HLA in healthy donors. Findings and caveats of the study: Reported results showed that the classifier diagnosed cytomegalovirus status with high specificity and sensitivity. The CMV antigen specificity of a few CMV-associated chains was confirmed through in vitro analysis.

In regard to this clone: What it binds is not known.

Assay: immunoSEQ multiplex PCR; the TCRdb copy retains only in-frame clones and omits some. Of approximately 59,000 clones in the sample, roughly 93% were seen once. The V end was cut by 2 bases, the J end by 8 bases, with 9 bases between. There are 12 residues in the CDR3. Germline V lookup: CDR1 SEHNR, CDR2 FQNEAQ (reference sequence). The sequence was collected from a woman aged 18-29 years in good health and CMV-seropositive. V usage is TRBV7-9 and J usage is TRBJ1-2; D possibly corresponds to TRBD1 (5 bases). The material sequenced was PBMCs. CDR3 loop: CASSLSREGYTF. The CDR3 DNA reads TGTGCCAGCAGCTTATCCAGGGAAGGCTACACCTTC. The entire variable domain, with the rest obtained from reference TRBV7-9 and TRBJ1-2, is as follows: DTGVSQNPRHKITKRGQNVTFRCDPISEHNRLYWYRQTLGQGPEFLTYFQNEAQLEKSRLLSDRFSAERPKGSFSTLEIQRTEQGDSAMYLCASSLSREGYTFGSGTRLTVV.